The 26 T cell receptor beta chains below come from one sample, sequenced in a study of technical replicates of blood from several donors. The repertoire was sequenced with immunoSEQ multiplex PCR; TCRdb's copy has only in-frame clones and lacks some. The sample holds roughly 80,000 clones, 89% seen once. What was sequenced was T cells isolated from PBMCs. These receptors came from a human donor in good health.

This clone is a singleton in its sample. This chain joins TRBV7-6 and TRBJ2-5, with 8 nucleotides matching TRBD2. Per germline, CDR1 SGHVS and CDR2 FNYEAQ. J lost 4 bases, V lost 2 bases, and 3 bases had no gene match. This CDR3 is 14 amino acids long. CDR3 sequence reads: CASSLSGSTETQYF. Here the CDR3 DNA reads TGTGCCAGCAGCTTAAGCGGGAGCACAGAGACCCAGTACTTC.

The chain recombines TRBV7-3 with TRBJ1-5; D is possibly TRBD1 (5 bases). V was trimmed by 2 bases and J by 4 bases, leaving 6 bases between them. The germline V gene encodes CDR1 SGHTA and CDR2 FQGTGA. The CDR3 spans 13 residues. The CDR3 is CASSLGANQPQHF. CDR3 DNA: TGTGCCAGCAGCTTAGGGGCAAATCAGCCCCAGCATTTT.

The gene calls are TRBV7-9 and TRBJ2-5, with D possibly TRBD2 on 6 matching bases. This CDR3 contains 15 residues. Germline CDR1 reads SEHNR; CDR2 reads FQNEAQ (reference sequence). V lost 1 base and J 5 bases, leaving 14 bases between the germline ends. The CDR3: CASSLVITGTETQYF. The CDR3 coding sequence is TGTGCCAGCAGCTTAGTCATCACCGGGACTGAGACCCAGTACTTC.

The V and J genes are TRBV9 and TRBJ2-7; 10 bases agree with TRBD2. CDR3 length: 13 amino acids. Germline loops: CDR1 SGDLS, CDR2 YYNGEE. V shed 5 bases and J 4 bases; nucleotides not matched to a gene: 3. The CDR3 sequence: CASSLLAGYEQYF. CDR3 DNA: TGTGCCAGCAGTTTACTAGCGGGATACGAGCAGTACTTC.

This clone was counted a single time. The chain is built from TRBV6-1 and TRBJ2-3; TRBD1 is a possible D gene (6 bases). V was clipped by 4 bases and J by 5 bases, with 13 bases between them. Germline V gives CDR1 MNHNS, CDR2 SASEGT. The CDR3 has 14 residues. The CDR3: CASSGGRGQDTQYF. The CDR3 DNA reads TGTGCCAGCAGTGGCGGCAGGGGACAAGATACGCAGTATTTT.

The chain recombines TRBV2 with TRBJ1-1, with a tentative D call TRBD1 (6 bases). The V gene's germline CDR1 is SNHLY and CDR2 FYNNEI. This CDR3 region has 15 residues. Trimming stripped 2 bases from V and 1 base from J, with 11 bases between. DNA of the CDR3: TGTGCCAGCAGTGAATGGGGGGGGCGGAACACTGAAGCTTTCTTT. Protein: CASSEWGGRNTEAFF.

The V and J genes are TRBV19 and TRBJ1-5, with a possible D match to TRBD1 (6 bases). The CDR3 length is 15 residues. Trimming cost V 3 bases and J 3 bases, with 12 bases left between them. The germline CDR1 and CDR2 sequences are LNHDA and SQIVND (reference sequence). The CDR3 reads CASSIPTGSNQPQHF. CDR3 DNA: TGTGCCAGTAGTATCCCGACAGGCTCCAATCAGCCCCAGCATTTT.

The chain recombines TRBV7-3 with TRBJ2-3; TRBD1 matches 8 bases. The germline V gene encodes CDR1 SGHTA and CDR2 FQGTGA. The trim removed 5 bases at V and 2 bases at J, leaving 3 bases unmatched. The length of the CDR3 is 14 residues. The CDR3, as DNA: TGTGCCAGCAGCCAGGGGGCAGCCACAGATACGCAGTATTTT. Amino acids: CASSQGAATDTQYF.

The J gene is TRBJ1-1, the V gene TRBV27, with D hard to call. The germline CDR1 and CDR2 sequences are MNHEY and SMNVEV (reference sequence). V was clipped by 4 bases and J by 3 bases, with 9 bases between them. The CDR3 runs to 13 residues. The CDR3 reads CASSWSADTEAFF. CDR3 bases: TGTGCCAGCAGTTGGAGCGCGGACACTGAAGCTTTCTTT.

A single count supports this clone. The chain links TRBV28 to TRBJ1-2; 9 bases map to TRBD1. Germline-derived CDR1 and CDR2 are MDHEN and SYDVKM. This CDR3 comprises 14 residues. V dropped 8 bases and J dropped 6; count of bases not matched to a gene: 10. The CDR3 is CASHKQGARDGYTF. CDR3 nucleotide sequence: TGTGCCAGCCACAAACAGGGGGCGAGGGATGGCTACACCTTC.

This chain connects TRBV5-1 to TRBJ2-1, with D unclear. The germline V gene encodes CDR1 SGHRS and CDR2 YFSETQ. V shed 1 base and J shed 0 bases, with 8 bases lying between them. CDR3 length equals 15 residues. The CDR3 nucleotides are TGCGCCAGCAGCTTGCTTAGTCCCTCCTACAATGAGCAGTTCTTC. This sequence encodes CASSLLSPSYNEQFF.

The chain employs TRBV30 and TRBJ1-4; D may be TRBD1 (5 bases). The CDR3 sequence is 14 residues long. From germline, CDR1 is GTSNPN and CDR2 SVGIG (reference sequence). V lost 0 bases and J lost 5, with 10 bases in between. The DNA for the CDR3 is TGTGCCTGGAGTGTACGGTCAGGGAATGAAAAACTGTTTTTT. Translating gives CAWSVRSGNEKLFF. The entire variable domain, with the rest obtained from reference TRBV30 and TRBJ1-4, is as follows: SQTIHQWPATLVQPVGSPLSLECTVEGTSNPNLYWYRQAAGRGLQLLFYSVGIGQISSEVPQNLSASRPQDRQFILSSKKLLLSDSGFYLCAWSVRSGNEKLFFGSGTQLSVL.

The rearrangement joins TRBV9 to TRBJ1-2; D remains unclear. With 0 bases removed from V and 6 bases from J, the gap between germline ends came to 21 bases. This CDR3 comprises 17 residues. Germline CDR1 SGDLS, CDR2 YYNGEE. The CDR3 DNA follows: TGTGCCAGCAGCGTAGCTGTAACAGAAGTCTCTATGAATGGCTACACCTTC. It is translated as CASSVAVTEVSMNGYTF.

J is TRBJ1-1 and V is TRBV19, with D perhaps TRBD1 (5 bases). Germline V gene sequence: CDR1 LNHDA, CDR2 SQIVND (reference sequence). This CDR3 is built from 13 residues. V lost 3 bases, J lost 3 bases, and 8 bases lay in between. Written as DNA, the CDR3 is TGTGCCAGTAGTATCCGACAGTACACTGAAGCTTTCTTT. The encoded protein is CASSIRQYTEAFF.

Written as DNA, the CDR3 is TGTGCCACCGAGGACAGAAGAAGCTCCTACGAGCAGTACTTC. Its translation: CATEDRRSSYEQYF. V usage is TRBV5-4 and J usage is TRBJ2-7; D perhaps matches TRBD1 (6 bases). CDR1 SGHNT and CDR2 YYREEE come from the germline V gene (reference sequence). The CDR3 loop spans 14 amino acids. The V end was cut by 9 bases, the J end by 0 bases, with 16 bases between.

V gene TRBV6-5 combines with J gene TRBJ2-5; 10 nucleotides align to TRBD2. CDR1 MNHEY and CDR2 SVGAGI come from the germline V gene. V lost 4 bases to trimming and J lost 4 bases; unmatched junction nucleotides: 0. The CDR3 runs 13 residues. Here the CDR3 reads CASSWTSGETQYF. The CDR3 nucleotides are TGTGCCAGCAGTTGGACTAGCGGAGAGACCCAGTACTTC.

The chain uses TRBV15 and TRBJ1-2, with 9 bases matching TRBD1. Losses at the gene ends were 1 base for V and 0 bases for J; bases not matched to a gene: 6. The V gene's germline CDR1 is LNHNV and CDR2 YYDKDF (reference sequence). The CDR3 extends over 17 amino acids. This CDR3 is CATSRGHRDRANYGYTF. DNA of the CDR3: TGTGCCACCAGCAGAGGTCACCGGGACAGGGCTAACTATGGCTACACCTTC.

This chain uses TRBV19 with TRBJ1-5; 11 bases align to TRBD1. The germline CDR1 and CDR2 sequences are LNHDA and SQIVND (reference sequence). V was clipped by 8 bases and J by 6 bases; unmatched bases: 0. The CDR3 is made up of 12 amino acids. The CDR3 bases are TGTGCCAGTGGACAGGGGGCTCAGCCCCAGCATTTT. The encoded protein is CASGQGAQPQHF.

The V call is TRBV10-3, the J call TRBJ1-2; TRBD1 aligns across 7 bases. Per germline, CDR1 ENHRY and CDR2 SYGVKD. V dropped 2 bases and J dropped 4; count of bases not matched to a gene: 7. The CDR3 is made up of 15 amino acids. This CDR3 is CAISEGQAISYGYTF. CDR3 bases: TGTGCCATCAGTGAGGGACAGGCGATCTCCTATGGCTACACCTTC.

The chain recombines TRBV4-3 with TRBJ2-5, with 8 bases matching TRBD2. The CDR3 totals 15 residues. Germline V CDR1 and CDR2: LGHNA, YSLEER. Germline trimming cut 0 bases from V and 3 bases from J; bases unmatched to any gene: 3. Here the CDR3 reads CASSQDRGGEETQYF. CDR3 nucleotides: TGCGCCAGCAGCCAAGATCGGGGGGGCGAAGAGACCCAGTACTTC.

This clone has only one observation. This chain connects TRBV28 to TRBJ1-5; D unresolved. The CDR3 has 12 amino acids. V was pared by 6 bases and J by 3 bases, with 6 bases between. Germline assignment: CDR1 MDHEN and CDR2 SYDVKM. The chain's CDR3 is CASSRYNQPQHF. The CDR3 nucleotides are TGTGCCAGCAGCAGGTACAATCAGCCCCAGCATTTT.

The CDR3 nucleotides read TGTGCCAGCAGTGGACTAGCGGCCAATGAGCAGTTCTTC. Its protein is CASSGLAANEQFF. The J gene is TRBJ2-1, the V gene TRBV2; 9 bases are a match to TRBD2. The germline CDR1 and CDR2 sequences are SNHLY and FYNNEI. V lost 4 bases to trimming and J lost 6 bases; unmatched junction nucleotides: 1. The CDR3 runs to 13 residues.

The chain joins TRBV18 to TRBJ2-2; the D gene is possibly TRBD2 (6 bases). Per germline, CDR1 KGHSH and CDR2 LQKENI. This CDR3 is 14 amino acids long. V was shortened by 2 bases and J by 4 bases, with 8 bases between the two germline ends. CDR3 protein: CASSPAGFTGELFF. The CDR3 DNA sequence: TGTGCCAGCTCACCAGCGGGGTTCACCGGGGAGCTGTTTTTT.

The CDR3 here is CATRGAALGPNTEAFF. CDR3 in DNA: TGTGCCACCAGGGGGGCAGCCCTAGGACCGAACACTGAAGCTTTCTTT. The rearrangement uses TRBV28 and TRBJ1-1, with TRBD1 matching 7 bases. CDR3 length: 16 amino acids. Germline CDR1 is MDHEN and CDR2 is SYDVKM. The junction had 15 bases not matched to a gene; V was cut back by 10 bases and J by 1 base.

The chain joins TRBV18 to TRBJ2-7; 10 bases match TRBD1. Germline V lookup: CDR1 KGHSH, CDR2 LQKENI. The CDR3 is made up of 14 amino acids. With 3 bases clipped from V and 4 bases from J, the junction kept 3 bases outside the gene matches. The CDR3 DNA follows: TGTGCCAGCTCACCGGGACAGGGGACGTACGAGCAGTACTTC. Translated, it gives CASSPGQGTYEQYF. Full variable domain (missing parts from reference TRBV18 and TRBJ2-7): NAGVMQNPRHLVRRRGQEARLRCSPMKGHSHVYWYRQLPEEGLKFMVYLQKENIIDESGMPKERFSAEFPKEGPSILRIQQVVRGDSAAYFCASSPGQGTYEQYFGPGTRLTVT.

The V call is TRBV6-4, the J call TRBJ1-2; 9 bases are shared with TRBD1. The CDR3 consists of 16 residues. V dropped 5 bases and J dropped 8; count of bases not matched to a gene: 15. CDR1 is MRHNA, CDR2 SNTAGT, per germline. DNA of the CDR3: TGTGCCAGCAGTCTTACCGCCGGGACAGGGAATCTCGGCTACACCTTC. It codes for CASSLTAGTGNLGYTF.